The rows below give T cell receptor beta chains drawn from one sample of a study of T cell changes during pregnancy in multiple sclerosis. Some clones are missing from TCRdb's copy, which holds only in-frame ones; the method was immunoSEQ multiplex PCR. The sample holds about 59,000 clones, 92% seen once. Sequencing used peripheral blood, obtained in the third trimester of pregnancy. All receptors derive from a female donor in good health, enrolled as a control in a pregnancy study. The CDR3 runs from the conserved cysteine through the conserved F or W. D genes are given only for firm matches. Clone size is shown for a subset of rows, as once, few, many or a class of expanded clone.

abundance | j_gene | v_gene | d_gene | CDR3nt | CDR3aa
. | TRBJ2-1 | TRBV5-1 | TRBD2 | TGCGCCAGCAGCGACCTTAGCGGGGGTGGCTACAATGAGCAGTTCTTC | CASSDLSGGGYNEQFF
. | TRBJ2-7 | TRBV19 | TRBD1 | TGTGCCAGTGGCCCGATACAGGGGCGCCCCTACGAGCAGTACTTC | CASGPIQGRPYEQYF
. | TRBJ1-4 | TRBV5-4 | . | TGTGCCAGCAGCTCAGGACAGAATAATGAAAAACTGTTTTTT | CASSSGQNNEKLFF
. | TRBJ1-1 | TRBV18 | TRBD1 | TGTGCCAGCTCAGCTCGACAGGGATCGGAGAACACTGAAGCTTTCTTT | CASSARQGSENTEAFF
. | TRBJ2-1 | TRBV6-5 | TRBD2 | TGTGCCAGCAGTTACAGACTAGCGGAAAACAATGAGCAGTTCTTC | CASSYRLAENNEQFF
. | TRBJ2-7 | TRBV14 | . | TGTGCCAGCAGCCAAGGAAGGCGCGGGCTCTACGAGCAGTACTTC | CASSQGRRGLYEQYF
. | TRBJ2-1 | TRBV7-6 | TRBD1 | TGTGCCAGCAGCTTAATTGGGACAGGAACCTTACAGGATGAGCAGTTCTTC | CASSLIGTGTLQDEQFF
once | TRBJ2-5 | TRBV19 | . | TGTGCCAGTAGTATGGGGGGATACCAAGAGACCCAGTACTTC | CASSMGGYQETQYF
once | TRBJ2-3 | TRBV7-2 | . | TGTGCCAGCAGCCTCGGACAGATTCTCACAGATACGCAGTATTTT | CASSLGQILTDTQYF
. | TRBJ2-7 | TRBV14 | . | TGTGCCAGCAGCCAAGATACGCTTGGGCCAGGGTCTTCCTACGAGCAGTACTTC | CASSQDTLGPGSSYEQYF
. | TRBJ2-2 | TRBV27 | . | TGTGCCAGCAGTTTATACCCCGGTGACACCGGGGAGCTGTTTTTT | CASSLYPGDTGELFF
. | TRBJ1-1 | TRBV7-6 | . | TGTGCCAGCAGACCCAGACAGGAAGATGAAGCTTTCTTT | CASRPRQEDEAFF
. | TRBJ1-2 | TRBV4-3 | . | TGCGCCAGCAGCCAGGAGCCCCTCTATGGCTACACCTTC | CASSQEPLYGYTF
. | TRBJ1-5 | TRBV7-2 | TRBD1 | TGTGCCAGCAGCCCCTTTTCGGGACAGGCTAATCAGCCCCAGCATTTT | CASSPFSGQANQPQHF
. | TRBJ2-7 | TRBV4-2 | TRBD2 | TGTGCCAGCAGCCAAGATGATAGCGGGGGAGCGCAGTACTTC | CASSQDDSGGAQYF
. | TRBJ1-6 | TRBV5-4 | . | TGTGCCAGCAGCTTTACCCCCAGGGATAATTCACCCCTCCACTTT | CASSFTPRDNSPLHF
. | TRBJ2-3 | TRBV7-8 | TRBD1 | TGTGCCAGCAGCTTGACGGGACAGGGTACAGATACGCAGTATTTT | CASSLTGQGTDTQYF
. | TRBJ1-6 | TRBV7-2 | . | TGTGCCAGCAGCTTAGGGGGGCCGACTAATTCACCCCTCCACTTT | CASSLGGPTNSPLHF
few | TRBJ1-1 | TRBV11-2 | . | TGTGCCATCCACAGGGCCCGCGACCTTGAAGCTTTCTTT | CAIHRARDLEAFF
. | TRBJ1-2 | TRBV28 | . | TGTGCCAGCAGTTTACGATGGACTGAGGACTATGGCTACACCTTC | CASSLRWTEDYGYTF
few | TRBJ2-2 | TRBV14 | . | TGTGCCAGCAGCCGCCAAACGGGTATTAGCCCCGGGGAGCTGTTTTTT | CASSRQTGISPGELFF
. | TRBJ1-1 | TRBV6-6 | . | TGTGCCAGCAGTTACTCTTGGGGGGGCACTGAAGCTTTCTTT | CASSYSWGGTEAFF
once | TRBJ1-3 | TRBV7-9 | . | TGTGCCAGAGAGGGCGTCGGCGGAAACACCATATATTTT | CAREGVGGNTIYF
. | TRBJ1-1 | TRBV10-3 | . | TGTGCCATCAGTGATCAAGGACCCCTGGGAGGTTTCTTT | CAISDQGPLGGFF
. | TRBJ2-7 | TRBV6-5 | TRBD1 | TGTGCCAGCAGTCGGGACAGGGGAGACGAGCAGTACTTC | CASSRDRGDEQYF
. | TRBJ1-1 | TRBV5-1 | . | TGCGCCAGCAGCTTCGGACAGAACACTGAAGCTTTCTTT | CASSFGQNTEAFF